Included here is one T cell receptor (beta chain) sequence, with context. The method was immunoSEQ multiplex PCR; TCRdb's version includes in-frame clones alone and lacks a portion of them. The repertoire holds 50,000 or so clones, roughly 91% seen once, with 0.9% to 1.1% in the top ten. The time point denotes: pre-reinfection, 55 to 20 weeks before reinfection detection. Sorted cells were sequenced directly ex vivo without any in vitro expansion. Two donors provided sorted CD3+ CD8+ CD45RO- naive CD8 T cells at all three reinfection time points. The sample belongs to a study of memory CD8 T cells in hepatitis C reinfection. The wider study: A couple of donors resolved primary infection, then developed chronic reinfection. Pre-reinfection sampling occurred 55 to 20 weeks ahead of detected reinfection.

Germline assignment: CDR1 PRHDT and CDR2 FYEKMQ (reference sequence). This CDR3 is 19 amino acids long. Trimming took 4 bases from V and 2 from J; bases not matched to a gene: 11. The V gene is TRBV13, the J gene TRBJ2-1; 13 bases are shared with TRBD2. This TCR came from a young man with hepatitis C virus infection. Sequencing was carried out using naive CD8+ T cells sorted from blood. The CDR3: CASSSGLAGVIGTYNEQFF. CDR3 DNA: TGTGCCAGCAGCTCCGGACTAGCGGGAGTAATTGGCACCTACAATGAGCAGTTCTTC.